These T cell receptor beta chains were read from a single sample in a study of CXCR3-negative and CXCR3-positive naive CD8 T cells. TCRdb re-called the 5' RACE reads, yielding one record per CDR3 amino acid sequence without DNA. This sample's table has tens of thousands of distinct CDR3 sequences. Material for sequencing was memory CD8+ T cells from blood. These receptors were collected from a human donor in good health. Some clones in this sample may be carry-over from other donors' samples. The CDR3 runs from the conserved cysteine through the conserved F or W. For some rows the clone size is stated as once, few or many, or as a class when expanded; others skip it.

J: TRBJ2-1; V: TRBV28; length: 14; size: NA; CDR3: CASSLPGNYNEQFF
J: TRBJ1-1; V: TRBV5-6; length: 16; size: NA; CDR3: CASSLPHRGPNTEAFF
J: TRBJ2-2; V: TRBV29-1; length: 13; size: NA; CDR3: CSGELAYSGELFF
J: TRBJ2-2; V: TRBV7-8; length: 15; size: NA; CDR3: CASSPGLAGTGELFF
J: TRBJ1-1; V: TRBV7-9; length: 12; size: NA; CDR3: CASSLDHTEAFF
J: TRBJ2-2; V: TRBV6-4; length: 16; size: NA; CDR3: CASSEDSGGHAGELFF
J: TRBJ2-1; V: TRBV19; length: 17; size: NA; CDR3: CASSTRVAGSSYNEQFF
J: TRBJ2-5; V: TRBV29-1; length: 13; size: NA; CDR3: CSVGVTNQETQYF
J: TRBJ1-6; V: TRBV7-6; length: 18; size: NA; CDR3: CASSSDRGGFSYNSPLHF
J: TRBJ2-7; V: TRBV20-1; length: 15; size: NA; CDR3: CSADAGTRGPTEQYF
J: TRBJ1-1; V: TRBV29-1; length: 11; size: NA; CDR3: CSHTEPTEAFF
J: TRBJ2-3; V: TRBV25-1; length: 19; size: NA; CDR3: CASSEGGTGGLVLGDTQYF
J: TRBJ2-7; V: TRBV29-1; length: 13; size: NA; CDR3: CSVEVSSEYEQYF
J: TRBJ1-5; V: TRBV7-2; length: 14; size: NA; CDR3: CASSLLSGNQPQHF
J: TRBJ2-1; V: TRBV28; length: 16; size: NA; CDR3: CASSPPWAGGLIEQFF
J: TRBJ1-5; V: TRBV28; length: 16; size: NA; CDR3: CASSLLGGRLNQPQHF
J: TRBJ2-2; V: TRBV29-1; length: 12; size: NA; CDR3: CSALARTGELFF
J: TRBJ2-7; V: TRBV7-2; length: 14; size: NA; CDR3: CASSSGWGQDEQYF
J: TRBJ2-5; V: TRBV20-1; length: 16; size: NA; CDR3: CSAGSGTSGGQETQYF
J: TRBJ1-5; V: TRBV7-6; length: 15; size: medium-sized; CDR3: CASSLDSYGGQPQHF
J: TRBJ2-1; V: TRBV10-1; length: 18; size: NA; CDR3: CASITINQDRGRYNEQFF
J: TRBJ2-7; V: TRBV29-1; length: 13; size: NA; CDR3: CSVLPPSSYEQYF
J: TRBJ2-1; V: TRBV7-8; length: 20; size: NA; CDR3: CASSPGWGDYPTPPDNEQFF
J: TRBJ2-1; V: TRBV7-9; length: 11; size: NA; CDR3: CASSLKREQFF
J: TRBJ2-1; V: TRBV4-3; length: 16; size: NA; CDR3: CASSQERPGTYNEQFF
J: TRBJ1-4; V: TRBV7-9; length: 15; size: NA; CDR3: CASSFPQGRNEKLFF
J: TRBJ1-4; V: TRBV7-9; length: 11; size: NA; CDR3: CAGRLGEKLFF
J: TRBJ2-1; V: TRBV7-6; length: 14; size: NA; CDR3: CASSLVASPGGQFF
J: TRBJ1-6; V: TRBV20-1; length: 15; size: NA; CDR3: CSARLLGQGSSPLHF
J: TRBJ2-1; V: TRBV4-3; length: 16; size: NA; CDR3: CASSQETSGSYNEQFF
J: TRBJ1-2; V: TRBV6-1; length: 14; size: NA; CDR3: CASSEVDRVYGYTF
J: TRBJ2-7; V: TRBV7-6; length: 15; size: NA; CDR3: CASSTRTGETYEQYF
J: TRBJ1-4; V: TRBV2; length: 15; size: NA; CDR3: CASRAQGVASEKLFF
J: TRBJ1-1; V: TRBV20-1; length: 14; size: NA; CDR3: CSASPGGPRTEAFF
J: TRBJ2-7; V: TRBV20-1; length: 16; size: NA; CDR3: CSARGVLAGGPYEQYF